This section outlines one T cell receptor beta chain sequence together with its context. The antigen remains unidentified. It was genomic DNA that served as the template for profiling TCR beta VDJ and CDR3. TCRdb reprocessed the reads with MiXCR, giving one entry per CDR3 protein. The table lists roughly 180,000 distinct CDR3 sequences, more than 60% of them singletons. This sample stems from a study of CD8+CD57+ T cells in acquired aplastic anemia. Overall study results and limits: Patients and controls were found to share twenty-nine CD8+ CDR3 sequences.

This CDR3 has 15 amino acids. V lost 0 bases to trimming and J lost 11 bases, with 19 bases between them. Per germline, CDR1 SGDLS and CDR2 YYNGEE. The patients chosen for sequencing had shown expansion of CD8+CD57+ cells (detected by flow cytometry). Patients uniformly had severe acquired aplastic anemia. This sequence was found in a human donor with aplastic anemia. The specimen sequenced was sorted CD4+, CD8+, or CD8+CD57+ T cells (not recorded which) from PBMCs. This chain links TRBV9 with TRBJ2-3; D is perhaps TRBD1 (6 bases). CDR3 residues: CASSVADSRTYEQYF. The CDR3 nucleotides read TGTGCCAGCAGCGTAGCGGACAGCAGAACCTATGAGCAGTATTTT.